This T cell receptor beta chain originates from a study of beta chain features in type 1 diabetes. cDNA synthesis used the whole RNA isolate, giving expressed TCRB sequences. Generated by immunoSEQ multiplex PCR, the TCRdb table keeps only in-frame clones and is missing some. The sample lists 120,000 or so clones, roughly 17% occurring once. There are 13 residues in the CDR3. V shed 3 bases and J shed 3 bases, with 9 bases lying between them. CDR1 and CDR2 (germline): SQVTM, ANQGSEA. A remark on this clone: The antigen is not known.

The study's findings and limits: All four CD4+ subsets from Type 1 diabetes patients carried moderately but significantly shorter TCRB CDR3s.

A CD45RO/CCR7/CD25/CD127/CD95/CD27 panel sorted naive, central memory, regulatory and stem cell-like memory CD4+ cells. The rearrangement uses TRBV29-1 and TRBJ1-5; D gene unclear. Material for sequencing was central memory CD4+ T cells from blood. This TCR came from a man in his late teens or twenties with type 1 diabetes. Here the CDR3 reads CSVEEHSNQPQHF. The CDR3 nucleotides are TGCAGCGTTGAGGAGCATTCCAATCAGCCCCAGCATTTT.